A single TCR beta chain is shown here with its context. The antigen remains unidentified. This CDR3 has 14 residues. Trimming took 5 bases from V and 7 from J; bases not matched to a gene: 7. Germline values: CDR1 LNHDA, CDR2 SQIVND (reference sequence). The method was immunoSEQ multiplex PCR; TCRdb's version includes in-frame clones alone and lacks a portion of them. The sample consists of 90,000 to 150,000 clones, 75% to 90% of them appearing once. This sample was included in a study of T cell responses to AZD1222 COVID-19 vaccine. Overall study findings and caveats: The donor group comprised mostly white British people and more females; the analysis possibly underestimated clonal diversity. Spike-specific TCR breadth and depth grew following two AZD1222 doses. Spike-wide vaccine-associated CD4 TCRs dominated at 160-218 and 743-854.

V usage is TRBV19 and J usage is TRBJ2-1; 8 bases fit TRBD1. The source was peripheral blood, collected on day 0 of AZD1222 vaccination. The TCR was taken from an adult in good health. CDR3 coding DNA: TGTGCCAGTAGTGTTGACAGGGGTGGGAATGAGCAGTTCTTC. Translation: CASSVDRGGNEQFF.